This T cell receptor beta chain was identified in a study of spatial heterogeneity in lung cancer. Study as a whole: Among detected sequences, beta-chain ones consistently exceeded alpha-chain ones in number. Raw reads showed each unique TCR and UMI combination turning up more than ten times on average.

In regard to this clonotype: The antigen is unknown.

A unique molecular identifier was attached to every TCR cDNA molecule. TCRdb re-derived calls from the 5' RACE reads in MiXCR, one entry per CDR3 protein. The sample lists about 48,000 distinct CDR3 sequences, about 5.8% occurring once. Notes on the study in general: At tumor resection, ubiquitous expanded TCRs were detected in blood more often than later.

Sample time point: sample taken at primary tumor resection. In each case, whole RNA from tumor, nontumor lung or frozen PBMC was sequenced unsorted. The CDR3 runs 15 residues. Germline V gene data show CDR1 as SGHDN and CDR2 as FVKESK. J was trimmed by 11 bases and V by 2 bases; bases with no gene match: 12. The starting material was PBMCs, obtained at surgery. This sequence originates from a male donor with early-stage non-small cell lung cancer. The chain uses TRBV14 and TRBJ2-1; 7 positions match TRBD2. The CDR3 reads CASSQRDYLTYKQFF. The DNA for the CDR3 is TGTGCCAGCAGCCAACGGGACTACCTAACCTATAAGCAGTTCTTC.